This is a list of T cell receptor beta chains from one sample in a study of cytomegalovirus exposure and HLA in healthy donors. Libraries were prepared by immunoSEQ multiplex PCR; TCRdb keeps only in-frame clonotypes and omits some of them. The sample includes about 160,000 clones, approximately 85% of them seen just once. The sequencing input was PBMCs. All receptors come from a man between 18 and 35 years old in good health and CMV-seropositive. The CDR3 runs from the conserved cysteine through the conserved F or W. Each record gives: V gene, D gene, J gene, clone size, CDR3 DNA, CDR3 protein. The D gene is left open where the match is weak. Not every row has a clone size; where given, it reads once, few, many or a size class.

v_gene: TRBV4-1; d_gene: .; j_gene: TRBJ2-6; abundance: .; CDR3nt: TGCGCCAGCAGTATATCCTACTCTGGGGCCAACGTCCTGACTTTC; CDR3aa: CASSISYSGANVLTF
v_gene: TRBV30; d_gene: .; j_gene: TRBJ2-4; abundance: once; CDR3nt: TGTGCCTGGACCCTCGGGGTTTACGGAAACAGTCAGTACTTC; CDR3aa: CAWTLGVYGNSQYF
v_gene: TRBV6-5; d_gene: .; j_gene: TRBJ2-5; abundance: .; CDR3nt: TGTGCCAGCAGTCTCCTAGGGGCCCAAGAGACCCAGTACTTC; CDR3aa: CASSLLGAQETQYF
v_gene: TRBV5-1; d_gene: .; j_gene: TRBJ2-7; abundance: .; CDR3nt: TGCGCCAGCAGCTTGGAACAGAAAATTCAGTACTTC; CDR3aa: CASSLEQKIQYF
v_gene: TRBV6-1; d_gene: TRBD1; j_gene: TRBJ1-2; abundance: .; CDR3nt: TGTGCCAGCACGAGGACAGGTTTAGGATATGGCTACACCTTC; CDR3aa: CASTRTGLGYGYTF
v_gene: TRBV7-6; d_gene: .; j_gene: TRBJ1-6; abundance: .; CDR3nt: TGTGCCAGCAGCCTTACAGAAGGGGCACCCCTCCACTTT; CDR3aa: CASSLTEGAPLHF
v_gene: TRBV6-1; d_gene: .; j_gene: TRBJ2-5; abundance: .; CDR3nt: TGTGCCAGCAGTGCCCTTTTTGGGGGCGCGGAGACCCAGTACTTC; CDR3aa: CASSALFGGAETQYF
v_gene: TRBV9; d_gene: .; j_gene: TRBJ1-1; abundance: .; CDR3nt: TGTGCCAGCAGCGGGGGGGGGCACACTGAAGCTTTCTTT; CDR3aa: CASSGGGHTEAFF
v_gene: TRBV7-2; d_gene: TRBD2; j_gene: TRBJ2-1; abundance: once; CDR3nt: TGTGCCAGCAGCTTAGGCGGGGGGACTAATTACAATGAGCAGTTCTTC; CDR3aa: CASSLGGGTNYNEQFF
v_gene: TRBV19; d_gene: .; j_gene: TRBJ1-5; abundance: .; CDR3nt: TGTGCCAGTAGTATAGATCTGGTGGGACCAGGGAGGAGCAATCAGCCCCAGCATTTT; CDR3aa: CASSIDLVGPGRSNQPQHF
v_gene: TRBV2; d_gene: .; j_gene: TRBJ1-1; abundance: .; CDR3nt: TGTGCCGGATCCGGAGTCAGGGACACTGAAGCTTTCTTT; CDR3aa: CAGSGVRDTEAFF
v_gene: TRBV18; d_gene: .; j_gene: TRBJ1-1; abundance: .; CDR3nt: TGTGCCAGCTCACCAATTAAGCAGGGGACCGAAGCTTTCTTT; CDR3aa: CASSPIKQGTEAFF
v_gene: TRBV15; d_gene: .; j_gene: TRBJ1-5; abundance: .; CDR3nt: TGTGCCACCAGCTTAATATTGCAGCCCCAGCATTTT; CDR3aa: CATSLILQPQHF
v_gene: TRBV18; d_gene: .; j_gene: TRBJ2-6; abundance: .; CDR3nt: TGTGCCAGCTCACCAATGCTGGGCTCCGGCTCTGGGGCCAACGTCCTGACTTTC; CDR3aa: CASSPMLGSGSGANVLTF
v_gene: TRBV7-2; d_gene: .; j_gene: TRBJ1-1; abundance: .; CDR3nt: TGTGCCAGCAGCTTCCGTCAGGGGAACACTGAAGCTTTCTTT; CDR3aa: CASSFRQGNTEAFF
v_gene: TRBV9; d_gene: .; j_gene: TRBJ1-2; abundance: .; CDR3nt: TGTGCCAGCAGCGTAGACAGGGCTAACTATGGCTACACCTTC; CDR3aa: CASSVDRANYGYTF
v_gene: TRBV27; d_gene: .; j_gene: TRBJ2-7; abundance: .; CDR3nt: TGTGCCAGCAGTTTATCAAAAAGAGGGGAGCAGTACTTC; CDR3aa: CASSLSKRGEQYF
v_gene: TRBV9; d_gene: TRBD1; j_gene: TRBJ1-6; abundance: .; CDR3nt: TGTGCCAGCAGCGTATCACAGGGGGGTTCACCCCTCCACTTT; CDR3aa: CASSVSQGGSPLHF
v_gene: TRBV2; d_gene: .; j_gene: TRBJ2-6; abundance: .; CDR3nt: TGTGCCAGCAGTGAAGCAGGGCGTCCCTCTGGGGCCAACGGCCTGACTTTC; CDR3aa: CASSEAGRPSGANGLTF
v_gene: TRBV5-1; d_gene: TRBD1; j_gene: TRBJ2-1; abundance: .; CDR3nt: TGCGCCAGCAGCAGGGGGACAGACTCTTACAATGAGCAGTTCTTC; CDR3aa: CASSRGTDSYNEQFF
v_gene: TRBV30; d_gene: TRBD1; j_gene: TRBJ2-1; abundance: .; CDR3nt: TGTGCCTGTCTGGGACAGGTAAACAATGAGCAGTTCTTC; CDR3aa: CACLGQVNNEQFF
v_gene: TRBV7-9; d_gene: .; j_gene: TRBJ2-5; abundance: .; CDR3nt: TGTGCCAGCAGCTTATCCTCCTCGGGGCAGTACTTC; CDR3aa: CASSLSSSGQYF
v_gene: TRBV6-1; d_gene: .; j_gene: TRBJ1-1; abundance: .; CDR3nt: TGTGCCAGCAGTGAAGAGGGACTCGTTCGGGGGGCTTTCTTT; CDR3aa: CASSEEGLVRGAFF
v_gene: TRBV6-5; d_gene: TRBD1; j_gene: TRBJ1-5; abundance: .; CDR3nt: TGTGCCAGCAGTTTTGGACAGGGGAACCATCAGCCCCAGCATTTT; CDR3aa: CASSFGQGNHQPQHF
v_gene: TRBV7-9; d_gene: .; j_gene: TRBJ1-4; abundance: .; CDR3nt: TGTGCCAGCAGCTACCTACGGGGAGGGATTACTAATGAAAAACTGTTTTTT; CDR3aa: CASSYLRGGITNEKLFF
v_gene: TRBV5-8; d_gene: .; j_gene: TRBJ1-2; abundance: .; CDR3nt: TGTGCCAGCAGAGCACAGATGCCGTCCTATGGCTACACCTTC; CDR3aa: CASRAQMPSYGYTF
v_gene: TRBV6-1; d_gene: TRBD1; j_gene: TRBJ1-2; abundance: once; CDR3nt: TGTGCCAGCAGTGAAGTAGGGACAGCTAACTATGGCTACACCTTC; CDR3aa: CASSEVGTANYGYTF
v_gene: TRBV30; d_gene: TRBD1; j_gene: TRBJ1-1; abundance: once; CDR3nt: TGTGCCTGGCGGGACAGGGAAGCTTTCTTT; CDR3aa: CAWRDREAFF
v_gene: TRBV29-1; d_gene: TRBD1; j_gene: TRBJ1-3; abundance: .; CDR3nt: TGCAGCGTTCAACAGGGGGCTGGAAACACCATATATTTT; CDR3aa: CSVQQGAGNTIYF
v_gene: TRBV13; d_gene: .; j_gene: TRBJ1-2; abundance: .; CDR3nt: TGTGCCAGCAGCTTAGGTAGGGGTAACTATGGCTACACCTTC; CDR3aa: CASSLGRGNYGYTF
v_gene: TRBV5-6; d_gene: .; j_gene: TRBJ2-5; abundance: .; CDR3nt: TGTGCCAGCATGGAACGGGACTTTTATCAAGAGACCCAGTACTTC; CDR3aa: CASMERDFYQETQYF
v_gene: TRBV5-1; d_gene: TRBD2; j_gene: TRBJ2-3; abundance: .; CDR3nt: TGCGCCAGCAGCTTGGGACTAGCGGGAGATACGCAGTATTTT; CDR3aa: CASSLGLAGDTQYF
v_gene: TRBV27; d_gene: TRBD2; j_gene: TRBJ2-2; abundance: .; CDR3nt: TGTGCCAGCAGTTTTGGACTAGCGGTGACCGGGGAGCTGTTTTTT; CDR3aa: CASSFGLAVTGELFF
v_gene: TRBV6-1; d_gene: TRBD1; j_gene: TRBJ2-7; abundance: .; CDR3nt: TGTGCCAGCAGAACAGGGGTGAGCTCCTACGAGCAGTACTTC; CDR3aa: CASRTGVSSYEQYF
v_gene: TRBV7-2; d_gene: TRBD2; j_gene: TRBJ2-7; abundance: once; CDR3nt: TGTGCCAGCAGCTTAGCGAGCGGGGGGACTTACGAGCAGTACTTC; CDR3aa: CASSLASGGTYEQYF
v_gene: TRBV7-9; d_gene: .; j_gene: TRBJ2-5; abundance: .; CDR3nt: TGTGCCAGCGTCGGGACTCGGAGTGAGGGGACCCAGTACTTC; CDR3aa: CASVGTRSEGTQYF
v_gene: TRBV4-1; d_gene: TRBD1; j_gene: TRBJ2-7; abundance: .; CDR3nt: TGCGCCAGCAGCCAAGGACAGGGGGCGGGTTACGAGCAGTACTTC; CDR3aa: CASSQGQGAGYEQYF